This T cell receptor beta chain was found in a study of beta chain features in type 1 diabetes. CDR1 MRHNA and CDR2 SNTAGT come from the germline V gene. This CDR3 comprises 16 residues. V lost 7 bases and J lost 2; bases outside the gene matches: 7. The study reverse transcribed the entire isolated RNA, so it sequenced expressed TCRB transcripts. Average read counts of stem cell-like memory T cell samples were around 1 million. Only in-frame clones appear in the TCRdb table, and some are missing; sequencing was by immunoSEQ multiplex PCR. There are 25,000 to 30,000 clones in the sample; roughly 53% occur only once, and 0.25% to 0.35% lies in the top ten. Only a few counts were recorded for this clone. Antigen unknown. General study points: Type 1 diabetes patients had TCRB CDR3s that were shorter (moderately but significantly so) in all four CD4+ subsets. The naive, central memory and Treg TCRB repertoires of patients appeared to be more similar to one another than those of healthy donors.

What was sequenced was stem cell memory CD4+ T cells from blood. This clonotype was sampled from a young man with type 1 diabetes. This chain uses TRBV6-4 with TRBJ2-3; 12 positions agree with TRBD2. The chain's CDR3 is CASIGLAGNPTDTQYF. CDR3 bases: TGTGCCAGCATAGGACTAGCGGGGAACCCCACAGATACGCAGTATTTT.